This section outlines one TCR beta chain sequence together with its context. Its target is unknown. These data belong to a study of blood T cells in healthy people across ages. Regarding the study as a whole: With age, beta diversity per million T cells declined roughly linearly, significantly by 40. Long-lived donors had more naive CD4+ cells and higher diversity than aged donors.

This CDR3 region has 17 residues. The V and J ends lost 2 bases and 7 bases respectively, with 20 bases between them. Germline CDR1 reads SNHLY; CDR2 reads FYNNEI. Using a J-beta primer mix together with a sample-barcoded 5' primer, a second PCR was run for roughly 7 to 12 cycles. From the 5' RACE reads, TCRdb called clonotypes with MiXCR, one entry per CDR3 protein. This sample has fewer than 800,000 distinct CDR3 sequences; less than 40% occur once, and the top ten carry roughly 15%. Each donor supplied ten milliliters of peripheral blood. The sample comprised blood. This chain joins TRBV2 and TRBJ2-2; either TRBD1 or TRBD2 may supply D (5 bases each). This TCR derives from an elderly woman in good health. Written as DNA, the CDR3 is TGTGCCAGCAGTGAAACCCGGGACCGGTATCTGGGCGGGGAGCTGTTTTTT. Translating it yields CASSETRDRYLGGELFF.